The subject of this entry is one TCR beta chain. Its antigen is undetermined. TCRdb re-called the multiplex PCR reads with MiXCR, one entry per CDR3 protein. The sample holds about 200,000 distinct CDR3 sequences, roughly 31% seen once. J gave up 7 bases and V 6 bases, and 6 bases lay outside the gene matches. The CDR3 covers 14 residues. From germline, CDR1 is SGHRS and CDR2 YFSETQ. This sample was taken from a study of breast tumors, draining lymph nodes, adjacent tissues. The study's findings and limits: Data only fit, rather than demonstrated, lymph node origin of most tumor T cells. Findings are consistent with lymph node origin and intratumoral expansion of most tumor T cells.

Axillary draining lymph nodes of breast cancer patients supplied the node samples. Material for sequencing was axillary lymph node tissue. The rearrangement joins TRBV5-1 to TRBJ2-1; 11 bases are a match to TRBD2. The clonotype comes from a female donor with breast cancer. Some clones in this sample may be carry-over from other donors' samples. CDR3 nucleotides: TGCGCCAGCACACTAGCGGGAGCATCAAATGAGCAGTTCTTC. Protein product: CASTLAGASNEQFF.